Listed below are T cell receptor beta chains from one sample, sequenced in a study of beta chain features in type 1 diabetes. Profiling relied on immunoSEQ multiplex PCR, and the TCRdb table lists in-frame clones only, not all of them. The profile covers some 240,000 clones, with 16% appearing a single time and 0.07% to 0.095% taken by the ten largest. Sequencing was done on a sample of naive CD4+ T cells from blood. All receptors come from a man aged 25-45 years with type 1 diabetes. The CDR3 runs from the conserved cysteine through the conserved F or W. The D gene is left open where the match is weak. Some rows mark clone size as missing; the rest say once, few, many or name a class of expanded clone.

cdr3_aa cdr3_nt j_call d_call v_call clone_size
CASSVSSPASSEQFF TGTGCCAGCAGCGTGAGTAGCCCCGCCAGTTCTGAGCAGTTCTTC TRBJ2-1 - TRBV9 -
CASSYPSGGIDEQFF TGTGCCAGCAGTTACCCTTCGGGAGGGATCGATGAGCAGTTCTTC TRBJ2-1 TRBD2 TRBV6-5 -
CASSARTGVEQQYF TGTGCCAGCAGCGCCCGGACAGGGGTAGAGCAGCAGTACTTC TRBJ2-7 TRBD1 TRBV9 -
CAWEGLGGNSGANVLTF TGTGCCTGGGAGGGATTAGGGGGCAATTCTGGGGCCAACGTCCTGACTTTC TRBJ2-6 TRBD1 TRBV30 few
CASSSAGNTIYF TGTGCCAGCAGCTCAGCTGGAAACACCATATATTTT TRBJ1-3 - TRBV6-5 few
CAWSPLDGYTF TGTGCCTGGAGCCCCCTCGATGGCTACACCTTC TRBJ1-2 - TRBV30 few
CASSHTGTSGRATNIQYF TGCGCCAGCAGTCACACCGGGACTAGCGGGAGGGCAACAAACATTCAGTACTTC TRBJ2-4 TRBD2 TRBV23-1 few
CASRGGNEQFF TGTGCCAGCAGGGGGGGAAATGAGCAGTTCTTC TRBJ2-1 - TRBV28 -
CASSPFPSVQNIQYF TGTGCCAGCAGCCCCTTTCCTAGCGTCCAAAACATTCAGTACTTC TRBJ2-4 - TRBV9 few
CASSIGQGSQETQYF TGTGCCAGCAGCATAGGACAGGGATCCCAAGAGACCCAGTACTTC TRBJ2-5 TRBD1 TRBV5-4 -
CSATGDFAYEQYF TGCAGCGCCACAGGGGACTTCGCCTACGAGCAGTACTTC TRBJ2-7 - TRBV29-1 few
CASSIYGGGQFF TGTGCCAGCAGCATATACGGAGGTGGGCAGTTCTTC TRBJ2-1 - TRBV2 -
CASSLGQGWNTEAFF TGTGCCAGCAGTCTGGGTCAGGGCTGGAACACTGAAGCTTTCTTT TRBJ1-1 - TRBV25-1 few
CASSATGTGGTDTQYF TGTGCCAGCAGCGCGACCGGGACAGGGGGCACTGATACGCAGTATTTT TRBJ2-3 TRBD1 TRBV7-2 few
CASSLRTSGIRDEQFF TGCGCCAGCAGCCTTAGGACTAGCGGGATCCGTGATGAGCAGTTCTTC TRBJ2-1 TRBD2 TRBV5-1 -
CASSLFNSRGELFF TGTGCCAGCAGCTTATTTAACTCACGGGGGGAGCTGTTTTTT TRBJ2-2 - TRBV7-2 -
CASSHGTSGLDTQYF TGCGCCAGCAGCCACGGGACTAGCGGTTTAGATACGCAGTATTTT TRBJ2-3 TRBD2 TRBV5-1 -
CASSPTGTDTQYF TGTGCCAGCAGCCCAACCGGCACAGATACGCAGTATTTT TRBJ2-3 - TRBV7-8 few
CSGKNTGELFF TGCAGCGGGAAGAACACCGGGGAGCTGTTTTTT TRBJ2-2 - TRBV29-1 few
CASSLSGTSDNEQFF TGTGCCAGCAGCTTATCCGGGACTAGCGACAATGAGCAGTTCTTC TRBJ2-1 TRBD2 TRBV9 -
CSVGDRVSQETQYF TGCAGCGTTGGAGACAGGGTTTCCCAAGAGACCCAGTACTTC TRBJ2-5 TRBD1 TRBV29-1 -
CASSSTGTTYEQYF TGCGCCAGCAGCTCGACCGGGACTACCTACGAGCAGTACTTC TRBJ2-7 TRBD2 TRBV5-1 -
CASSDREETQYF TGTGCCAGCAGTGACAGGGAAGAGACCCAGTACTTC TRBJ2-5 - TRBV2 few